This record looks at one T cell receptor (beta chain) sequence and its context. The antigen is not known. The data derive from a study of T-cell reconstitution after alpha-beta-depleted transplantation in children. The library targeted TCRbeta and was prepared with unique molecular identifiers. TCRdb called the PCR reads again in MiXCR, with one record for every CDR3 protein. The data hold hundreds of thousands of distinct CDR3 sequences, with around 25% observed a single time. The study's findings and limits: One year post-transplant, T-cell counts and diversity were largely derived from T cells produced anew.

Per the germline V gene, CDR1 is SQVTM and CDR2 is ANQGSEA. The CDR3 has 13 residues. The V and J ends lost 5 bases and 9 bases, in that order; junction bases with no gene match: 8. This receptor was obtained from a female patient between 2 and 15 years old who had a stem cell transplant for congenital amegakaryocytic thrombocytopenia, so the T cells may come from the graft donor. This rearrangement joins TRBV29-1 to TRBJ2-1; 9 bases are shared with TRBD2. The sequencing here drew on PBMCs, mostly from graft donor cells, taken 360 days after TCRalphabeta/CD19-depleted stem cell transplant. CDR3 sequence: CSVWGTAGGEQFF. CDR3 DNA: TGCAGCGTTTGGGGGACAGCGGGGGGTGAGCAGTTCTTC.